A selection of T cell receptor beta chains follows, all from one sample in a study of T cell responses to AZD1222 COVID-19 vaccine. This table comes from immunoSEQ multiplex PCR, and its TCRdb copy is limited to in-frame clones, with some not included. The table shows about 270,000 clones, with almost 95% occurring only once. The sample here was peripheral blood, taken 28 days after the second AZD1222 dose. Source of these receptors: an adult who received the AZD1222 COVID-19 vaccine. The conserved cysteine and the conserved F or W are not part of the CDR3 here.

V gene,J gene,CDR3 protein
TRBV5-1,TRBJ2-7,ASSLKGQEDYEQY
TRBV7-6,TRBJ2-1,ASCPLPGGPKYSYNEQF
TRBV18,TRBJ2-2,ASSPGQGYTGELF
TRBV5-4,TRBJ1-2,ASSFDSQVYGYT
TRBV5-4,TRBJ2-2,ASSLDPGANTGELF
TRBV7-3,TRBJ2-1,ASSFSGSGYEQF
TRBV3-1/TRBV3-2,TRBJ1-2,ASSQRDGRTIGYT
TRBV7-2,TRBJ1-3,ASSPGGGGNTIY
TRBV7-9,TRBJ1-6,ASSPLGDGNSPLH
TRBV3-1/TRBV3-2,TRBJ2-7,ASSPATGYEQY
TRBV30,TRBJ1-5,AWSPDRGTSNQPQH